One sample yielded the 20 T cell receptor beta chains listed below, sequenced in a study of cytomegalovirus exposure and HLA in healthy donors. Primers for the PCR totalled 60 Vbeta and 13 Jbeta. Repertoires were generated with immunoSEQ multiplex PCR, while TCRdb's copy carries only in-frame clones and drops some. The sample has 180,000 or so clones; more than 75% are singletons. The sample comprised PBMCs. The receptor source for this set is a woman in her thirties in good health and CMV-seropositive.

The rearrangement links TRBV28 to TRBJ2-7; perhaps TRBD1 as D (6 bases). V was pared by 3 bases and J by 3 bases, with 12 bases between. This CDR3 is 14 amino acids long. Germline assignment: CDR1 MDHEN and CDR2 SYDVKM. The CDR3 nucleotides read TGTGCCAGCAGTTTCCCAGGGGATTACTACGAGCAGTACTTC. It yields the protein CASSFPGDYYEQYF.

The rearrangement uses TRBV4-2 and TRBJ1-4; D might be TRBD1 (6 bases). This CDR3 spans 15 amino acids. With 4 bases removed from V and 4 bases from J, the gap between germline ends came to 13 bases. Germline lookup yields CDR1 LGHNA and CDR2 YNFKEQ. The CDR3 loop is CASSPWEGVNEKLFF. The CDR3 DNA follows: TGTGCCAGCAGCCCTTGGGAGGGGGTTAATGAAAAACTGTTTTTT.

This clone was observed a single time. The chain couples TRBV5-1 to TRBJ1-2; maybe TRBD1 (5 bases). In germline, CDR1 is SGHRS, CDR2 YFSETQ. The CDR3 extends over 16 amino acids. V lost 7 bases and J lost 2, with 21 bases in between. The CDR3: CASRLGGARANYGYTF. CDR3 sequence (DNA): TGCGCCAGCCGACTTGGAGGGGCCAGGGCGAACTATGGCTACACCTTC. Combining the CDR3 with reference TRBV5-1 and TRBJ1-2 gives the whole variable domain KAGVTQTPRYLIKTRGQQVTLSCSPISGHRSVSWYQQTPGQGLQFLFEYFSETQRNKGNFPGRFSGRQFSNSRSEMNVSTLELGDSALYLCASRLGGARANYGYTFGSGTRLTVV.

The chain uses TRBV5-1 and TRBJ1-4; a weak D match, TRBD1 (5 bases). V was cut by 6 bases and J by 6 bases, with 12 bases left in between. The CDR3 contains 13 residues. Per the germline V gene, CDR1 is SGHRS and CDR2 is YFSETQ. The CDR3, as DNA: TGCGCCAGCACCGGGGGATCCGATGAAAAACTGTTTTTT. Translating it yields CASTGGSDEKLFF.

This clone was counted between two and nine times. The V gene is TRBV6-1, the J gene TRBJ2-7, with D unclear. The CDR3 is 11 amino acids. Germline CDR1 reads MNHNS; CDR2 reads SASEGT. The V end lost 6 bases, the J end lost 3 bases, and 6 bases lay between the germline ends. The CDR3 DNA reads TGTGCCAGCAGCCACTTCTACGAGCAGTACTTC. It encodes CASSHFYEQYF.

CDR3 loop: CASKVTGDQPQHF. The CDR3 DNA reads as TGTGCCAGCAAAGTAACAGGGGATCAGCCCCAGCATTTT. The rearrangement uses TRBV6-6 and TRBJ1-5; 7 nucleotides line up with TRBD1. This CDR3 is built from 13 residues. Trimming removed 7 bases from V and 5 bases from J; junction bases left unmatched: 5. CDR1 and CDR2 (germline): MNHNY, SVGAGI (reference sequence).

The chain combines TRBV15 with TRBJ1-1, with D perhaps TRBD1 (6 bases). V was pared by 7 bases and J by 0 bases, with 9 bases between. CDR3 length: 13 residues. Germline-derived CDR1 and CDR2 are LNHNV and YYDKDF (reference sequence). In nucleotides, the CDR3 is TGTGCCACCATGGGGGCCTTGAACACTGAAGCTTTCTTT. Translating gives CATMGALNTEAFF.

CDR3 sequence reads: CASSLGALAGALSSYNEQFF. The CDR3 region has the DNA TGTGCCAGCAGCTTAGGGGCGCTAGCGGGGGCTCTCAGCTCCTACAATGAGCAGTTCTTC. V and J are TRBV13 and TRBJ2-1; 10 bases match TRBD2. After removal of 0 bases from V and 0 bases from J, the junction contained 11 bases not matched to a gene. CDR1 is PRHDT, CDR2 FYEKMQ, per germline (reference sequence). The CDR3 runs to 20 residues. Variable domain in full (rest from reference TRBV13 and TRBJ2-1): AAGVIQSPRHLIKEKRETATLKCYPIPRHDTVYWYQQGPGQDPQFLISFYEKMQSDKGSIPDRFSAQQFSDYHSELNMSSLELGDSALYFCASSLGALAGALSSYNEQFFGPGTRLTVL.

The chain couples TRBV28 to TRBJ2-7, with 7 nucleotides matching TRBD1. The V gene end was trimmed by 0 bases and the J gene end by 7 bases; junction bases not matched to a gene: 0. Germline V gene data show CDR1 as MDHEN and CDR2 as SYDVKM. This CDR3 comprises 12 residues. CDR3 in amino acids: CASSLWGQEQYF. DNA of the CDR3: TGTGCCAGCAGTTTATGGGGACAGGAGCAGTACTTC.

V gene TRBV6-6 combines with J gene TRBJ1-1; possibly TRBD1 for D (6 bases). This CDR3 region has 14 residues. CDR1 MNHNY and CDR2 SVGAGI come from the germline V gene (reference sequence). The V end lost 7 bases, the J end lost 4 bases, and 16 bases lay between the germline ends. The CDR3 is CASTTGGAPTEAFF. CDR3 DNA: TGTGCCAGCACCACCGGGGGGGCGCCCACTGAAGCTTTCTTT.

The chain links TRBV7-3 to TRBJ2-1; a weak D match, TRBD2 (6 bases). The CDR3 has 14 residues. Trimming took 2 bases from V and 8 from J, leaving 13 bases between them. CDR1 and CDR2 from the germline V gene are SGHTA and FQGTGA. The CDR3 loop is CASSLQPGLDEQFF. CDR3 in DNA: TGTGCCAGCAGCTTACAGCCGGGACTGGATGAGCAGTTCTTC.

This clone was detected only a few times. V usage is TRBV28 and J usage is TRBJ1-2, with D possibly being TRBD1 (6 bases). CDR3 length: 13 residues. CDR1 is MDHEN and CDR2 is SYDVKM in the germline V gene. V lost 3 bases and J lost 4, with 9 bases in between. This chain's CDR3 is CASSFDRLYGYTF. The CDR3 DNA is TGTGCCAGCAGTTTCGACAGGCTCTATGGCTACACCTTC.

The chain joins TRBV5-1 to TRBJ1-5, with no clear D. The length of the CDR3 is 15 residues. The germline CDR1 and CDR2 sequences are SGHRS and YFSETQ. V lost 2 bases and J 5 bases, leaving 14 bases between the germline ends. The DNA for the CDR3 is TGCGCCAGCAGCTTAATAGGCGGGGAACATCAGCCCCAGCATTTT. Translation: CASSLIGGEHQPQHF.

This clone was detected only once. The V call is TRBV28, the J call TRBJ1-6, with a possible D match to TRBD1 (5 bases). Germline V lookup: CDR1 MDHEN, CDR2 SYDVKM. CDR3 length: 17 residues. The V end lost 5 bases, the J end lost 9 bases, and 23 bases lay between the germline ends. The CDR3 sequence: CASSRGLRTRMSSPLHF. The CDR3 nucleotides are TGTGCCAGCAGTCGGGGACTGAGGACAAGGATGAGTTCACCCCTCCACTTT.

This sequence joins TRBV7-9 and TRBJ2-2, with 7 positions matching TRBD1. The CDR3 covers 15 residues. Germline assignment: CDR1 SEHNR and CDR2 FQNEAQ (reference sequence). Trimming took 7 bases from V and 5 from J; bases not matched to a gene: 10. DNA for the CDR3: TGTGCCAGCACCAAAGAGGGGGCTTGGACCGGGGAGCTGTTTTTT. It is translated as CASTKEGAWTGELFF.

This sequence joins TRBV29-1 and TRBJ2-1, with unresolved D. The CDR3 runs to 13 residues. Trimming shortened V by 3 bases and J by 8 bases, and 14 bases separated the two germline ends. The germline V gene has CDR1 SQVTM and CDR2 ANQGSEA. CDR3 sequence reads: CSVEASRGDEQFF. The CDR3 DNA sequence: TGCAGCGTTGAGGCTAGTCGAGGAGATGAGCAGTTCTTC.

The genes are TRBV10-1 and TRBJ2-7; D not certain. V lost 6 bases, J lost 0 bases, and 15 bases lay in between. CDR1 WNHNN and CDR2 SYGVQD come from the germline V gene (reference sequence). This CDR3 is 15 amino acids long. This CDR3 reads CASRKAGPDSYEQYF. In DNA form, the CDR3 reads TGCGCCAGCAGAAAAGCAGGCCCAGACTCCTACGAGCAGTACTTC.

The chain links TRBV20-1 to TRBJ1-5; D call uncertain. Trimming pared 1 base from V and 9 bases from J, leaving 7 bases between. The length of the CDR3 is 11 residues. Germline V lookup: CDR1 DFQATT, CDR2 SNEGSKA (reference sequence). CDR3 loop: CSARGAGPQHF. DNA of the CDR3: TGCAGTGCTAGAGGAGCTGGGCCCCAGCATTTT.

The gene calls are TRBV7-2 and TRBJ1-2; the D is unclear. This CDR3 is 14 amino acids long. With 3 bases removed from V and 5 bases from J, the gap between germline ends came to 13 bases. The germline gives CDR1 SGHTA, CDR2 FQGNSA. CDR3 in amino acids: CASSLEALPYGYTF. In DNA form, the CDR3 reads TGTGCCAGCAGCTTGGAGGCCCTACCTTATGGCTACACCTTC.

This clone appeared once. The rearrangement joins TRBV5-6 to TRBJ2-1; D perhaps matches TRBD1 (6 bases). Germline loops: CDR1 SGHDT, CDR2 YYEEEE. Deletions cut 5 bases from V and 6 bases from J, with 12 bases between. The length of the CDR3 is 13 residues. CDR3 nucleotide sequence: TGTGCCAGCAGTCAGGGGACAACCAATGAGCAGTTCTTC. Translating gives CASSQGTTNEQFF.